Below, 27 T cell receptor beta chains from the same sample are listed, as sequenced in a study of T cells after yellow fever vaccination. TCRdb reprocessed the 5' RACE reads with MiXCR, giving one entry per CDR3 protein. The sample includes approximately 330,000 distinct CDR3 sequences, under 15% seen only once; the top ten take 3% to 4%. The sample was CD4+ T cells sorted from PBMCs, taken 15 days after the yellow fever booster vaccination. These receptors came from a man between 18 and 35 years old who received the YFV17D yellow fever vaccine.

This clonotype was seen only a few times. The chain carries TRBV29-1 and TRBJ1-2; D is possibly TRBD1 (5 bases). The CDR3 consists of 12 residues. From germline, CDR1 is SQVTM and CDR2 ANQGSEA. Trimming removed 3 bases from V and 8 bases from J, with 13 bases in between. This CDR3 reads CSVEGPDGGYTF. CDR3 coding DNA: TGCAGCGTTGAGGGGCCCGATGGAGGCTACACCTTC. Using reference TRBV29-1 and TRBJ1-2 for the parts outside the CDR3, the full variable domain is SAVISQKPSRDICQRGTSLTIQCQVDSQVTMMFWYRQQPGQSLTLIATANQGSEATYESGFVIDKFPISRPNLTFSTLTVSNMSPEDSSIYLCSVEGPDGGYTFGSGTRLTVV.

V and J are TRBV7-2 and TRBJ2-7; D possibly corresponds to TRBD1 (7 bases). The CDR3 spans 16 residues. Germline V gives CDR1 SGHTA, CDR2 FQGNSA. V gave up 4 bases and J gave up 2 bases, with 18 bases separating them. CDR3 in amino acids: CASSSATGRFTYEQYF. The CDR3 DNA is TGTGCCAGCAGCTCCGCGACAGGGAGGTTCACCTACGAGCAGTACTTC.

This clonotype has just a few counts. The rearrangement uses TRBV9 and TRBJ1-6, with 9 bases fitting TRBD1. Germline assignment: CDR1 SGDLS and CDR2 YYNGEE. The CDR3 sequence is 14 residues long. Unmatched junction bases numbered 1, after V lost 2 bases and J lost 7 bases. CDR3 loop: CASSVGTGNSPLHF. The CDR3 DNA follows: TGTGCCAGCAGCGTGGGGACAGGGAATTCACCCCTCCACTTT.

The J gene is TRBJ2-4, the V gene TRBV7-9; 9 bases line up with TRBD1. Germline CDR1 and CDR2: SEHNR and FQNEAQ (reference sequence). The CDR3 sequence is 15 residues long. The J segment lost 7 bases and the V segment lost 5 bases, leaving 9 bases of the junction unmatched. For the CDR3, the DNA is TGTGCCAGCAGCGACAGGGGGATTTCTCATAACATTCAGTACTTC. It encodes CASSDRGISHNIQYF.

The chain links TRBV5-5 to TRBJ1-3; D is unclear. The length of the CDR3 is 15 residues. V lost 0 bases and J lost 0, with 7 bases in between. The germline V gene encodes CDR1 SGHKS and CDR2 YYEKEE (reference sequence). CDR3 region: CASSLDAGSGNTIYF. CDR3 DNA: TGTGCCAGCAGCTTGGATGCTGGCTCTGGAAACACCATATATTTT. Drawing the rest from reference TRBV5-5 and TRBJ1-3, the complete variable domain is DAGVTQSPTHLIKTRGQQVTLRCSPISGHKSVSWYQQVLGQGPQFIFQYYEKEERGRGNFPDRFSARQFPNYSSELNVNALLLGDSALYLCASSLDAGSGNTIYFGEGSWLTVV.

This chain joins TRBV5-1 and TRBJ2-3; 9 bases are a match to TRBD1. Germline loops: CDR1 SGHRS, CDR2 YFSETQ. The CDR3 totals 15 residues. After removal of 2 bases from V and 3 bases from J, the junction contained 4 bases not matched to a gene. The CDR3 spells CASSLPGTGTDTQYF. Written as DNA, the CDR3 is TGCGCCAGCAGCTTACCCGGGACAGGGACAGATACGCAGTATTTT.

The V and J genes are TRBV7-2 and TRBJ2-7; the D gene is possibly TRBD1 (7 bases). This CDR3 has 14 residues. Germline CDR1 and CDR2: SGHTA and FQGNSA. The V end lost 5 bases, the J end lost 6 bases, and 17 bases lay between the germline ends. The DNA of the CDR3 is TGTGCCAGCAGCCCTGCAGGGGGAGGCCTCGAGCAGTACTTC. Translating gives CASSPAGGGLEQYF.

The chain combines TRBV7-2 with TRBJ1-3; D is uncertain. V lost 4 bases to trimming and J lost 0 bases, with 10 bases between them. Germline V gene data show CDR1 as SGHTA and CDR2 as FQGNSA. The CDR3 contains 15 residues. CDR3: CASSSDGNSGNTIYF. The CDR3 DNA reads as TGTGCCAGCAGCTCCGACGGAAACTCTGGAAACACCATATATTTT.

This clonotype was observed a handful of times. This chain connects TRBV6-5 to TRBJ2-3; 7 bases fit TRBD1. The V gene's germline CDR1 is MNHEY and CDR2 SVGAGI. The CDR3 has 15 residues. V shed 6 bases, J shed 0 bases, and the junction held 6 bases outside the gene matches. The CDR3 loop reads CASRRQGTSTDTQYF. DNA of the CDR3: TGTGCCAGCAGAAGACAGGGTACCAGCACAGATACGCAGTATTTT.

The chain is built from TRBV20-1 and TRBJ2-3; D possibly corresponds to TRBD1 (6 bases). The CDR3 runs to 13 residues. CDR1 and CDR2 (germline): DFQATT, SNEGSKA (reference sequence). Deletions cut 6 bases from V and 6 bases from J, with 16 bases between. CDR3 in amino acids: CSAAMGAGDTQYF. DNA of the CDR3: TGCAGTGCCGCCATGGGGGCTGGGGATACGCAGTATTTT.

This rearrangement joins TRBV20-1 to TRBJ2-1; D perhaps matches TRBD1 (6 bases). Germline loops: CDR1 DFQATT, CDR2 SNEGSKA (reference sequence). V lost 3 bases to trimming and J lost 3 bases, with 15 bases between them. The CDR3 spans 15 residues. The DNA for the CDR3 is TGCAGTGCTAGCACCAGGGGCGGCTTCTACAATGAGCAGTTCTTC. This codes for CSASTRGGFYNEQFF.

The CDR3 coding sequence is TGTGCCAGCAGGGACAGGGACCCACATCCTGAGCAGTACGTC. Translated, it gives CASRDRDPHPEQYV. V is TRBV6-2 or TRBV6-3 and J is TRBJ2-7, with 8 bases matching TRBD1. V was clipped by 6 bases and J by 7 bases; unmatched bases: 11. This CDR3 has 14 amino acids. The germline V gene has CDR1 MNHEY and CDR2 SVGEGT.

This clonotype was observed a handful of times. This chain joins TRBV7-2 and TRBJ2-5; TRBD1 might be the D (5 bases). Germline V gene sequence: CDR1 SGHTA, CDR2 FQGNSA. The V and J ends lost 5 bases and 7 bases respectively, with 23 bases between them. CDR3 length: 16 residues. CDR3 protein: CASSQPRWQPQGTQYF. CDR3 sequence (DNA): TGTGCCAGCAGCCAACCGCGGTGGCAGCCCCAGGGGACCCAGTACTTC.

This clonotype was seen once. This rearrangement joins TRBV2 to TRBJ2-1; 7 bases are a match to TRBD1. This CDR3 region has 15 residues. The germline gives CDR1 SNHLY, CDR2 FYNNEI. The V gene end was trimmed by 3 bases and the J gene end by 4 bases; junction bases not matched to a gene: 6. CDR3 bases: TGTGCCAGCAGTGACGAGGGGGCGAGGTACAATGAGCAGTTCTTC. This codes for CASSDEGARYNEQFF.

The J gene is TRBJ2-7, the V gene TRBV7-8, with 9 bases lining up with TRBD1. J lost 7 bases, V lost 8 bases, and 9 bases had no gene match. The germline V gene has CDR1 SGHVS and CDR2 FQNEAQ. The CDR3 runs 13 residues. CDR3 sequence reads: CASGGTGRSEQYV. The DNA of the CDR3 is TGTGCCAGCGGAGGGACAGGGAGGTCAGAGCAGTACGTC.

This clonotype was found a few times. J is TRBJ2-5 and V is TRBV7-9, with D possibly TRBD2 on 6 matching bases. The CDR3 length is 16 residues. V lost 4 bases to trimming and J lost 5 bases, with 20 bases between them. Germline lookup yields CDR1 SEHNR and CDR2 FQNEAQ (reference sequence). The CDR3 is CASSWRGWQGGETQYF. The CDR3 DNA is TGTGCCAGCAGCTGGCGGGGATGGCAAGGAGGGGAGACCCAGTACTTC.

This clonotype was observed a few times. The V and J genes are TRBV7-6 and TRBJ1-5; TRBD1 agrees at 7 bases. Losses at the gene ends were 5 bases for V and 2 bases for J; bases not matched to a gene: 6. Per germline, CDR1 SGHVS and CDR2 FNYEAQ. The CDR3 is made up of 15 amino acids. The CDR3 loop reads CASSPGQFGNQPQHF. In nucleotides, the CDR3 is TGTGCCAGCAGCCCGGGACAGTTCGGCAATCAGCCCCAGCATTTT.

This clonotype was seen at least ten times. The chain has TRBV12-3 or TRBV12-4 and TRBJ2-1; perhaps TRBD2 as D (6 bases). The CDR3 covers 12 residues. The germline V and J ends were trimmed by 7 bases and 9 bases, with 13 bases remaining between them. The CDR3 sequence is CASTIRGGEQFF. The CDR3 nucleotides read TGTGCCAGCACCATACGGGGAGGTGAGCAGTTCTTC.

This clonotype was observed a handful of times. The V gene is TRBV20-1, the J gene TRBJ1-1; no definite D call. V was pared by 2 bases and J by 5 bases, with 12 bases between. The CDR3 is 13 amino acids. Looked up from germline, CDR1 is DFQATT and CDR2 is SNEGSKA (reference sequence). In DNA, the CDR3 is TGCAGTGCTAGACGTCCCGGGCTGACTGAAGCTTTCTTT. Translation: CSARRPGLTEAFF.

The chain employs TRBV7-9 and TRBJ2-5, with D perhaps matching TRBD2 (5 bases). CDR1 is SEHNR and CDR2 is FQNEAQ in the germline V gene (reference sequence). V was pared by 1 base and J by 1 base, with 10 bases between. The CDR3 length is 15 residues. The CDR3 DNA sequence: TGTGCCAGCAGCTTAGGAAGCGGAATCCAAGAGACCCAGTACTTC. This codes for CASSLGSGIQETQYF. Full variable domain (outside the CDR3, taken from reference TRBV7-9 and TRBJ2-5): DTGVSQNPRHKITKRGQNVTFRCDPISEHNRLYWYRQTLGQGPEFLTYFQNEAQLEKSRLLSDRFSAERPKGSFSTLEIQRTEQGDSAMYLCASSLGSGIQETQYFGPGTRLLVL.

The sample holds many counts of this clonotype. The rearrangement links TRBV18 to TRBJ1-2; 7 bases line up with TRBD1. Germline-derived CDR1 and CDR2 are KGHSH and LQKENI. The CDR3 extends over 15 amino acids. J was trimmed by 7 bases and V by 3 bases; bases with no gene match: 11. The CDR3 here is CASSPDATGLLGYTF. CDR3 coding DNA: TGTGCCAGCTCACCGGATGCGACAGGGCTGCTTGGCTACACCTTC. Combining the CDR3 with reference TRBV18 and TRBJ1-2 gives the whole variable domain NAGVMQNPRHLVRRRGQEARLRCSPMKGHSHVYWYRQLPEEGLKFMVYLQKENIIDESGMPKERFSAEFPKEGPSILRIQQVVRGDSAAYFCASSPDATGLLGYTFGSGTRLTVV.

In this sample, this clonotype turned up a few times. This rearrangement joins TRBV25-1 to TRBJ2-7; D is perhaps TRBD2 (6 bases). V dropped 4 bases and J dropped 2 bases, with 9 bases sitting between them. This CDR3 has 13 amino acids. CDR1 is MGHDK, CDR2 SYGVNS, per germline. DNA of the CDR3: TGTGCCAGCAGTGTAGGCGGGGCCTACGAGCAGTACTTC. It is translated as CASSVGGAYEQYF.

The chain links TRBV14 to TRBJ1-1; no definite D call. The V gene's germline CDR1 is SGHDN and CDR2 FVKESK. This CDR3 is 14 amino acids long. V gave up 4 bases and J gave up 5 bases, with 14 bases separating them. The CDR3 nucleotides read TGTGCCAGCAGCCCGAAGGCGGGAGCAACTGAAGCTTTCTTT. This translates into CASSPKAGATEAFF.

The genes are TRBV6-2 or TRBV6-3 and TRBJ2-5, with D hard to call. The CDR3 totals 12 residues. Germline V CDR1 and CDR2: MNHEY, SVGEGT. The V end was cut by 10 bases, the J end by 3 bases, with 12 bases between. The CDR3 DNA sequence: TGTGCCACCGCCAACAGTGAAGAGACCCAGTACTTC. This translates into CATANSEETQYF.

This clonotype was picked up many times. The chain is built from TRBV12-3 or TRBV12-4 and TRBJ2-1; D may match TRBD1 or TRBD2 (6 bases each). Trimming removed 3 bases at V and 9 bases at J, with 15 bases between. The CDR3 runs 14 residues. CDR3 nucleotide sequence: TGTGCCAGCAGTTTCTCTGGTGGGGGGCTTGAGCAGTTCTTC. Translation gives CASSFSGGGLEQFF.

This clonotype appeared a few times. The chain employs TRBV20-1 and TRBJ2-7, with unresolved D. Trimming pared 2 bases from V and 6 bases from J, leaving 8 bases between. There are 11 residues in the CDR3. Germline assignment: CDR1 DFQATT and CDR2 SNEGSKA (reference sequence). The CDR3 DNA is TGCAGTGCTAGAAGACCCCCCGAGCAGTACGTC. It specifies CSARRPPEQYV.

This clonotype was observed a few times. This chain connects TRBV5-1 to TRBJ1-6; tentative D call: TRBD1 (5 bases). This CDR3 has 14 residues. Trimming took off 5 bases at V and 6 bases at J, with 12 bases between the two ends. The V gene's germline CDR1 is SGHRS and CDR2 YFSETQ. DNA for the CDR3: TGCGCCAGCAGGGGGCGGGACGGTAATTCACCCCTCCACTTT. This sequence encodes CASRGRDGNSPLHF.